The 28 T cell receptor beta chains below come from one sample, sequenced in a study of T-cell reconstitution after alpha-beta-depleted transplantation in children. Unique molecular identifiers were incorporated during preparation of the TCRbeta library. TCRdb re-called the PCR reads through MiXCR, storing one row per CDR3 protein. The data contain about 1,000,000 distinct CDR3 sequences, about 29% of them singletons. The sample in question was PBMCs, mostly from graft donor cells, obtained 360 days after TCRalphabeta/CD19-depleted stem cell transplant. All receptors come from a boy younger than two who had a stem cell transplant for SCID, so the T cells may come from the graft donor.

The J gene is TRBJ2-7, the V gene TRBV5-1, with 9 bases fitting TRBD1. Per the germline V gene, CDR1 is SGHRS and CDR2 is YFSETQ. V shed 5 bases, J shed 5 bases, and the junction held 11 bases outside the gene matches. The CDR3 has 15 residues. CDR3 sequence: CASRLYAGTGNEQYF. As DNA, the CDR3 is TGCGCCAGCAGACTATACGCCGGGACAGGGAACGAGCAGTACTTC.

The rearrangement joins TRBV5-1 to TRBJ2-2, with D perhaps TRBD1 (6 bases). V dropped 7 bases and J dropped 0 bases, with 13 bases sitting between them. CDR3 length: 15 residues. Germline V gene data show CDR1 as SGHRS and CDR2 as YFSETQ. The CDR3 here is CASRLGTTNTGELFF. CDR3 nucleotides: TGCGCCAGCCGCCTCGGGACAACGAACACCGGGGAGCTGTTTTTT.

This clonotype has just a few counts. The chain carries TRBV28 and TRBJ2-3, with D maybe TRBD2 (5 bases). The CDR3 has 15 amino acids. Germline V gives CDR1 MDHEN, CDR2 SYDVKM. Between the trimmed V and J ends, which lost 6 bases and 13 bases, there was a span of 26 bases. The CDR3 here is CASRSTGWSLGTEYF. Written as DNA, the CDR3 is TGTGCCAGCAGGTCCACGGGGTGGTCGTTAGGCACAGAGTATTTT.

This chain connects TRBV28 to TRBJ2-7; either TRBD1 or TRBD2 may fit D (5 bases each). The CDR3 totals 14 residues. CDR1 is MDHEN, CDR2 SYDVKM, per germline. The V and J ends lost 3 bases and 4 bases respectively, with 13 bases between them. Here the CDR3 reads CASSFFVGEYEQYF. The CDR3, as DNA: TGTGCCAGCAGTTTTTTTGTGGGGGAGTACGAGCAGTACTTC. Complete variable domain (other parts from reference TRBV28 and TRBJ2-7): DVKVTQSSRYLVKRTGEKVFLECVQDMDHENMFWYRQDPGLGLRLIYFSYDVKMKEKGDIPEGYSVSREKKERFSLILESASTNQTSMYLCASSFFVGEYEQYFGPGTRLTVT.

The chain carries TRBV6-5 and TRBJ2-7, with 11 bases lining up with TRBD2. The CDR3 is 17 residues long. V lost 4 bases and J lost 4; bases outside the gene matches: 12. Germline CDR1 reads MNHEY; CDR2 reads SVGAGI. CDR3 residues: CASSSPLLAGVLYEQYF. CDR3 coding DNA: TGTGCCAGCAGTTCCCCCTTACTAGCGGGGGTCTTGTACGAGCAGTACTTC.

The chain recombines TRBV12-3 or TRBV12-4 with TRBJ2-7; D is perhaps TRBD2 (7 bases). Between the trimmed V and J ends, which lost 6 bases and 3 bases, there was a span of 21 bases. CDR3 length: 16 residues. CDR3 loop: CASSRGGGAPSYEQYF. The CDR3 DNA follows: TGTGCCAGCAGCCGGGGAGGGGGGGCTCCGAGCTACGAGCAGTACTTC.

V usage is TRBV7-6 and J usage is TRBJ2-1; 7 nucleotides agree with TRBD1. The V gene's germline CDR1 is SGHVS and CDR2 FNYEAQ. The ends lost 5 bases at V and 3 bases at J; junction bases unmatched: 16. The CDR3 has 18 residues. The chain's CDR3 is CASSPGTVVEHYYNEQFF. The CDR3, as DNA: TGTGCCAGCAGCCCCGGGACAGTTGTGGAACATTACTACAATGAGCAGTTCTTC.

This rearrangement joins TRBV29-1 to TRBJ2-5; D gene ambiguous. Germline V gene data show CDR1 as SQVTM and CDR2 as ANQGSEA. V shed 3 bases and J shed 11 bases, with 7 bases lying between them. The CDR3 is made up of 9 amino acids. CDR3 amino acids: CSVEARQYF. CDR3 nucleotides: TGCAGCGTTGAGGCCCGGCAGTACTTC.

This sequence joins TRBV4-3 and TRBJ1-1; no clear D. Between the trimmed V and J ends, which lost 0 bases and 5 bases, there was a span of 16 bases. The CDR3 sequence is 16 residues long. CDR1 is LGHNA, CDR2 YSLEER, per germline. The CDR3 DNA reads as TGCGCCAGCAGCCAAGATCGGGCCCTAACGGGGACTGAAGCTTTCTTT. This sequence encodes CASSQDRALTGTEAFF.

The chain has TRBV9 and TRBJ2-2; tentative D call: TRBD1 (6 bases). The CDR3 length is 17 residues. Trimming shortened V by 2 bases and J by 6 bases, and 20 bases separated the two germline ends. Germline-derived CDR1 and CDR2 are SGDLS and YYNGEE. In nucleotides, the CDR3 is TGTGCCAGCAGCGTTGACTCAGGGGCAAATATTCCCGGGGAGCTGTTTTTT. Translation: CASSVDSGANIPGELFF.

V and J are TRBV12-3 or TRBV12-4 and TRBJ2-1, with D tentatively TRBD1 (5 bases). Trimming removed 5 bases from V and 11 bases from J, with 13 bases in between. This CDR3 comprises 12 residues. In DNA, the CDR3 is TGTGCCAGCAGTCCACAGGATAATAAGCAGTTCTTC. Protein sequence: CASSPQDNKQFF.

The chain joins TRBV3-1 to TRBJ1-4; D possibly corresponds to TRBD1 (6 bases). V lost 5 bases to trimming and J lost 5 bases, with 12 bases between them. Germline V gene data show CDR1 as LGHDT and CDR2 as YNNKEL (reference sequence). The CDR3 totals 14 residues. CDR3 sequence: CASSYGQSNEKLFF. CDR3 coding DNA: TGTGCCAGCAGCTACGGACAGTCCAATGAAAAACTGTTTTTT.

V gene TRBV6-1 combines with J gene TRBJ2-3; 8 bases fit TRBD1. V lost 6 bases and J lost 3; bases outside the gene matches: 8. CDR3 size: 15 residues. From germline, CDR1 is MNHNS and CDR2 SASEGT. CDR3 sequence (DNA): TGTGCCAGCAGCCTAACAGGGGGGACAACAGATACGCAGTATTTT. It encodes CASSLTGGTTDTQYF.

The CDR3 sequence is CASRTGGVGNTGELFF. Written as DNA, the CDR3 is TGTGCCAGCAGGACCGGGGGCGTCGGAAACACCGGGGAGCTGTTTTTT. V and J are TRBV12-3 or TRBV12-4 and TRBJ2-2; either TRBD1 or TRBD2 may fit D (6 bases each). Deletions cut 6 bases from V and 2 bases from J, with 16 bases between. CDR3 length equals 16 residues.

In its sample, this clonotype was seen a few times. V and J are TRBV14 and TRBJ2-1; no reliable D call. This CDR3 has 15 amino acids. Germline CDR1 reads SGHDN; CDR2 reads FVKESK. V dropped 1 base and J dropped 2 bases, with 9 bases sitting between them. DNA of the CDR3: TGTGCCAGCAGCCAAGTGTCGGAAGCCTACAATGAGCAGTTCTTC. Amino acids: CASSQVSEAYNEQFF. The complete variable domain, with remaining parts taken from reference TRBV14 and TRBJ2-1, reads EAGVTQFPSHSVIEKGQTVTLRCDPISGHDNLYWYRRVMGKEIKFLLHFVKESKQDESGMPNNRFLAERTGGTYSTLKVQPAELEDSGVYFCASSQVSEAYNEQFFGPGTRLTVL.

V usage is TRBV12-3 or TRBV12-4 and J usage is TRBJ2-1; weak D call: TRBD1 (5 bases). V dropped 6 bases and J dropped 4 bases, with 10 bases sitting between them. The CDR3 is 13 amino acids. As DNA, the CDR3 is TGTGCCAGCAGCTACCAGGGTTACAATGAGCAGTTCTTC. It translates to CASSYQGYNEQFF.

The rearrangement joins TRBV28 to TRBJ2-7, with 10 nucleotides matching TRBD2. In germline, CDR1 is MDHEN, CDR2 SYDVKM. Trimming took 1 base from V and 0 from J; bases not matched to a gene: 12. The CDR3 covers 19 residues. CDR3 in amino acids: CASSLLAGGTMLSSYEQYF. The CDR3 region has the DNA TGTGCCAGCAGTTTATTAGCGGGGGGCACCATGCTAAGCTCCTACGAGCAGTACTTC.

V is TRBV7-2 and J is TRBJ2-2; a possible D gene is TRBD1 (5 bases). The length of the CDR3 is 15 residues. The germline V gene has CDR1 SGHTA and CDR2 FQGNSA. With 5 bases removed from V and 3 bases from J, the gap between germline ends came to 13 bases. CDR3 DNA sequence: TGTGCCAGCAGCCAGGGTTGGAAGGACACCGGGGAGCTGTTTTTT. Amino acids: CASSQGWKDTGELFF.

The chain carries TRBV12-3 or TRBV12-4 and TRBJ1-3, with D possibly matching TRBD1 (5 bases). This CDR3 contains 14 residues. Trimming left V 7 bases short and J 3 bases short, with 13 bases between. DNA for the CDR3: TGTGCCAGCAACCTGTGGGGGGGTGGAAACACCATATATTTT. Protein sequence: CASNLWGGGNTIYF.

V is TRBV5-1 and J is TRBJ2-5, with 7 bases fitting TRBD2. With 0 bases clipped from V and 5 bases from J, the junction kept 7 bases outside the gene matches. Germline CDR1 reads SGHRS; CDR2 reads YFSETQ. The CDR3 covers 15 residues. Written as DNA, the CDR3 is TGCGCCAGCAGCTTGGGGGGGTGGGACTACGAGACCCAGTACTTC. It specifies CASSLGGWDYETQYF. The complete variable domain, with remaining parts taken from reference TRBV5-1 and TRBJ2-5, reads KAGVTQTPRYLIKTRGQQVTLSCSPISGHRSVSWYQQTPGQGLQFLFEYFSETQRNKGNFPGRFSGRQFSNSRSEMNVSTLELGDSALYLCASSLGGWDYETQYFGPGTRLLVL.

The chain joins TRBV18 to TRBJ2-1; tentatively, D is TRBD1 (6 bases). V lost 1 base and J 10 bases, leaving 20 bases between the germline ends. Germline V CDR1 and CDR2: KGHSH, LQKENI. There are 16 residues in the CDR3. The CDR3 DNA follows: TGTGCCAGCTCACCACTTGGGACACCCCAAAGGTGGGAGCAGTTCTTC. Protein: CASSPLGTPQRWEQFF. Variable domain in full (rest from reference TRBV18 and TRBJ2-1): NAGVMQNPRHLVRRRGQEARLRCSPMKGHSHVYWYRQLPEEGLKFMVYLQKENIIDESGMPKERFSAEFPKEGPSILRIQQVVRGDSAAYFCASSPLGTPQRWEQFFGPGTRLTVL.

This clonotype was seen only a few times. The chain recombines TRBV5-1 with TRBJ2-1; 11 bases agree with TRBD1. V shed 0 bases, J shed 8 bases, and the junction held 4 bases outside the gene matches. The germline V gene has CDR1 SGHRS and CDR2 YFSETQ. This CDR3 has 15 residues. This CDR3 reads CASSLVGQGGHEQFF. DNA of the CDR3: TGCGCCAGCAGCTTGGTGGGACAGGGGGGACATGAGCAGTTCTTC.

This clonotype came up a few times. The rearrangement uses TRBV6-1 and TRBJ1-5, with D possibly TRBD1 on 5 matching bases. Germline-derived CDR1 and CDR2 are MNHNS and SASEGT. The V end lost 6 bases, the J end lost 2 bases, and 26 bases lay between the germline ends. The CDR3 is made up of 19 amino acids. This CDR3 reads CASRQTVTELPGRNQPQHF. The DNA of the CDR3 is TGTGCCAGCAGACAGACAGTTACGGAGCTACCTGGGCGCAATCAGCCCCAGCATTTT.

The CDR3 bases are TGCGCCAGCAGCTTGAGGAGGCGGGCTGAAGCTTTCTTT. It codes for CASSLRRRAEAFF. This chain connects TRBV5-1 to TRBJ1-1; D is ambiguous. Germline V lookup: CDR1 SGHRS, CDR2 YFSETQ. V shed 1 base and J shed 6 bases, with 10 bases lying between them. The CDR3 runs to 13 residues.

This clonotype was counted between two and nine times. The rearrangement uses TRBV4-2 and TRBJ2-7; D may be TRBD2 (6 bases). CDR3 length equals 16 residues. Trimming pared 0 bases from V and 5 bases from J, leaving 17 bases between. Germline assignment: CDR1 LGHNA and CDR2 YNFKEQ. The CDR3 here is CASSQDLGRGLDEQYF. CDR3 sequence (DNA): TGTGCCAGCAGCCAAGATTTGGGGCGGGGTCTCGACGAGCAGTACTTC.

This chain uses TRBV4-1 with TRBJ1-4; D may be TRBD1 (5 bases). The CDR3 is 15 amino acids. Germline V CDR1 and CDR2: MGHRA, YSYEKL. V lost 1 base and J 8 bases, leaving 14 bases between the germline ends. The CDR3 nucleotides read TGCGCCAGCAGCCAAGCTTTCAGGGCGGGGGAAAAACTGTTTTTT. This codes for CASSQAFRAGEKLFF.

The chain is built from TRBV19 and TRBJ1-5, with 7 bases identical to TRBD1. This CDR3 is 14 amino acids long. V dropped 5 bases and J dropped 5; count of bases not matched to a gene: 6. CDR1 and CDR2 from the germline V gene are LNHDA and SQIVND (reference sequence). In DNA, the CDR3 is TGTGCCAGTAGTCTACAGGGGAGATATCAGCCCCAGCATTTT. Protein: CASSLQGRYQPQHF.

The gene calls are TRBV12-3 or TRBV12-4 and TRBJ2-2, with D tentatively TRBD1 or TRBD2 (5 bases each). The CDR3 has 16 amino acids. V was clipped by 2 bases and J by 0 bases, with 10 bases between them. CDR3 amino acids: CASSLQGASNTGELFF. CDR3 coding DNA: TGTGCCAGCAGTTTACAGGGAGCATCGAACACCGGGGAGCTGTTTTTT.